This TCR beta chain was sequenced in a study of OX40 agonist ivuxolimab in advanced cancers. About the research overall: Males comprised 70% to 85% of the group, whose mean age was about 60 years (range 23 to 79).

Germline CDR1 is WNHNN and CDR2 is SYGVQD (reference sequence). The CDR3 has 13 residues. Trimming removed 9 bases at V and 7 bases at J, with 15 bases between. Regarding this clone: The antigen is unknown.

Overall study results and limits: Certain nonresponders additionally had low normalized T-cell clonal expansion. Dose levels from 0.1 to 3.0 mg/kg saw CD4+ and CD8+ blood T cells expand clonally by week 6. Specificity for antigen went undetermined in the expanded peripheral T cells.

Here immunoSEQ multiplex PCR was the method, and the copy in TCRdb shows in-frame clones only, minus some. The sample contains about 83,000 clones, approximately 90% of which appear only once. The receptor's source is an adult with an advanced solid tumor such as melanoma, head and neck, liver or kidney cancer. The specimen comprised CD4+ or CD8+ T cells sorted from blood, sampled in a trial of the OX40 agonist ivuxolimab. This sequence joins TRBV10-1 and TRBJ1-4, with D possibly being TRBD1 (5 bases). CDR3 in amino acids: CASQRGEGEKLFF. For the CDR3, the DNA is TGCGCCAGTCAACGAGGGGAGGGTGAAAAACTGTTTTTT.